This T cell receptor (beta chain) was documented in a study of T cells in Graves' hyperthyroidism and ophthalmopathy. Study-level information: Upon initial diagnosis and before any treatment, peripheral blood was collected.

On this clonotype: Its antigen is not known.

Study conclusions and caveats: Appearing also in blood were most of the thyroid clonotypes expanded above 0.001.

Based on clinical symptoms, serum thyroxine and TRAb, thyroid ultrasound and orbital computed tomography, diagnoses were reached. Using around 10 ml of fresh peripheral blood, PBMCs were prepared. Template material for amplifying TCR beta CDR3 regions consisted of RNA transcripts. During a first-round RT-PCR of the TCR CDR3, the HTBI primer set was used. TCRdb passed the multiplex PCR reads through MiXCR, listing each CDR3 protein once. Of hundreds of thousands of distinct CDR3 sequences in the sample, around a sixth were seen once. The receptor was isolated from a woman in her forties or fifties with Graves' hyperthyroidism that later progressed to Graves' ophthalmopathy. Source material: blood.

The CDR3 DNA reads TGTGCCAGCAGCGGGGCCCCAGGAGATACGCAGTATTTT. This sequence encodes CASSGAPGDTQYF. The V call is TRBV19, the J call TRBJ2-3, with 7 positions matching TRBD2. V lost 9 bases to trimming and J lost 5 bases; unmatched junction nucleotides: 8. Germline CDR1 reads LNHDA; CDR2 reads SQIVND (reference sequence). The length of the CDR3 is 13 residues.